Each of the 24 T cell receptor beta chains below was sequenced from the same sample in a study of cytomegalovirus exposure and HLA in healthy donors. The primer mix had 60 Vbeta and 13 Jbeta primers. The table came from immunoSEQ multiplex PCR; TCRdb's copy has only in-frame clones and leaves some out. The sample includes about 34,000 clones. Sample: PBMCs. These receptors all stem from a woman between 40 and 55 years old in good health and CMV-seropositive.

V usage is TRBV7-3 and J usage is TRBJ2-2, with TRBD1 matching 8 bases. V shed 8 bases, J shed 4 bases, and the junction held 6 bases outside the gene matches. Germline CDR1 SGHTA, CDR2 FQGTGA. The CDR3 consists of 14 residues. The CDR3 is CASSQGAPTGELFF. The CDR3, as DNA: TGTGCCAGCTCGCAGGGGGCGCCCACCGGGGAGCTGTTTTTT.

V and J are TRBV10-3 and TRBJ2-7, with TRBD2 matching over 13 bases. Trimming at V came to 6 bases and at J to 7 bases, leaving 9 bases not matched to a gene. The CDR3 covers 15 residues. Germline V gives CDR1 ENHRY, CDR2 SYGVKD. The CDR3 DNA is TGTGCCATCAGACGGACTAGCGGGAGAGCGGAAGAGCAGTACTTC. Translated: CAIRRTSGRAEEQYF.

The V and J genes are TRBV7-9 and TRBJ2-1; possibly TRBD1 for D (6 bases). Trimming left V 5 bases short and J 3 bases short, with 17 bases between. CDR3 length equals 16 residues. Germline values: CDR1 SEHNR, CDR2 FQNEAQ (reference sequence). CDR3 sequence: CASSPTGTPFYNEQFF. The CDR3 coding sequence is TGTGCCAGCAGCCCGACCGGGACACCATTCTACAATGAGCAGTTCTTC. Combining the CDR3 with reference TRBV7-9 and TRBJ2-1 gives the whole variable domain DTGVSQNPRHKITKRGQNVTFRCDPISEHNRLYWYRQTLGQGPEFLTYFQNEAQLEKSRLLSDRFSAERPKGSFSTLEIQRTEQGDSAMYLCASSPTGTPFYNEQFFGPGTRLTVL.

The chain joins TRBV15 to TRBJ2-7; the match to TRBD1 covers 8 bases. Germline CDR1 reads LNHNV; CDR2 reads YYDKDF (reference sequence). V was pared by 6 bases and J by 2 bases, with 6 bases of the junction left unmatched. The CDR3 spans 14 residues. CDR3 nucleotides: TGTGCCACCAGTGGGGACAGGCAAACCTACGAGCAGTACTTC. Amino acids: CATSGDRQTYEQYF. Combining the CDR3 with reference TRBV15 and TRBJ2-7 gives the whole variable domain DAMVIQNPRYQVTQFGKPVTLSCSQTLNHNVMYWYQQKSSQAPKLLFHYYDKDFNNEADTPDNFQSRRPNTSFCFLDIRSPGLGDTAMYLCATSGDRQTYEQYFGPGTRLTVT.

This chain connects TRBV4-1 to TRBJ2-5, with D possibly TRBD2 on 6 matching bases. This CDR3 region has 15 residues. Trimming cost V 4 bases and J 5 bases, with 17 bases left between them. Germline V lookup: CDR1 MGHRA, CDR2 YSYEKL. The CDR3 region has the DNA TGCGCCAGCAGCCCTACTAGCCCCAGCGGGGAGACCCAGTACTTC. Translated, it gives CASSPTSPSGETQYF.

This chain connects TRBV29-1 to TRBJ1-1, with 8 positions matching TRBD1. The V segment lost 7 bases and the J segment 0 bases; nucleotides outside the gene matches: 4. Per germline, CDR1 SQVTM and CDR2 ANQGSEA. The CDR3 sequence is 13 residues long. CDR3 DNA sequence: TGCAGCGGTGGGGACAGGATGAACACTGAAGCTTTCTTT. Its protein is CSGGDRMNTEAFF.

This chain links TRBV28 with TRBJ2-7; unclear D gene. Germline CDR1 reads MDHEN; CDR2 reads SYDVKM. The CDR3 covers 13 residues. V gave up 6 bases and J gave up 1 base, with 10 bases separating them. Here the CDR3 reads CASRPTESYEQYF. The DNA of the CDR3 is TGTGCCAGCAGGCCGACTGAATCCTACGAGCAGTACTTC.

The gene calls are TRBV5-5 and TRBJ1-5; TRBD1 agrees at 7 bases. This CDR3 contains 15 residues. The V segment lost 4 bases and the J segment 6 bases; nucleotides outside the gene matches: 10. Germline loops: CDR1 SGHKS, CDR2 YYEKEE (reference sequence). The CDR3 protein is CASSRTGVLSQPQHF. CDR3 in DNA: TGTGCCAGCAGCCGGACAGGCGTTCTAAGTCAGCCCCAGCATTTT.

This chain joins TRBV9 and TRBJ1-2; 8 nucleotides align to TRBD1. The V gene's germline CDR1 is SGDLS and CDR2 YYNGEE. The ends lost 0 bases at V and 4 bases at J; junction bases unmatched: 5. The CDR3 contains 15 residues. The CDR3 loop is CASSVGRQGSYGYTF. CDR3 nucleotide sequence: TGTGCCAGCAGCGTAGGGAGACAGGGGAGCTATGGCTACACCTTC.

The rearrangement joins TRBV25-1 to TRBJ1-1; a possible D gene is TRBD1 (5 bases). V was pared by 6 bases and J by 7 bases, with 18 bases between. The CDR3 is made up of 14 amino acids. The V gene's germline CDR1 is MGHDK and CDR2 SYGVNS. This chain's CDR3 is CASRIDRVQSEAFF. For the CDR3, the DNA is TGTGCCAGCAGAATCGACAGAGTTCAAAGTGAAGCTTTCTTT. Combining the CDR3 with reference TRBV25-1 and TRBJ1-1 gives the whole variable domain EADIYQTPRYLVIGTGKKITLECSQTMGHDKMYWYQQDPGMELHLIHYSYGVNSTEKGDLSSESTVSRIRTEHFPLTLESARPSHTSQYLCASRIDRVQSEAFFGQGTRLTVV.

The gene calls are TRBV30 and TRBJ2-6; maybe TRBD1 (6 bases). The CDR3 totals 16 residues. CDR1 GTSNPN and CDR2 SVGIG come from the germline V gene (reference sequence). Trimming removed 6 bases at V and 0 bases at J, with 15 bases between. CDR3 DNA: TGTGCCTGTCATCAGGGGACCGGCTCTGGGGCCAACGTCCTGACTTTC. Amino acids: CACHQGTGSGANVLTF.

The gene calls are TRBV11-2 and TRBJ1-5; D is unclear. This CDR3 comprises 13 residues. The ends were cut back, 1 base at V and 7 bases at J, with 8 bases in the middle. Germline V CDR1 and CDR2: SGHAT, FQNNGV. This CDR3 is CASSLGREQPQHF. CDR3 sequence (DNA): TGTGCCAGCAGCTTAGGCCGGGAACAGCCCCAGCATTTT.

V usage is TRBV7-9 and J usage is TRBJ2-7; TRBD1 agrees at 10 bases. The germline V gene has CDR1 SEHNR and CDR2 FQNEAQ (reference sequence). This CDR3 has 15 residues. V was pared by 5 bases and J by 3 bases, with 7 bases of the junction left unmatched. The chain's CDR3 is CASSPRQGAYYEQYF. The CDR3 DNA reads TGTGCCAGCAGCCCACGACAGGGGGCATACTACGAGCAGTACTTC.

CDR3 DNA: TGTGCCAGCAGTCGGGGGGGGCAGGCAGAAAAACTGTTTTTT. Translating it yields CASSRGGQAEKLFF. The chain combines TRBV7-2 with TRBJ1-4, with D tentatively TRBD1 (6 bases). Germline V gene data show CDR1 as SGHTA and CDR2 as FQGNSA. V lost 6 bases and J 8 bases, leaving 16 bases between the germline ends. CDR3 length equals 14 residues.

The V gene is TRBV5-6, the J gene TRBJ2-5; 11 bases are shared with TRBD2. The V and J ends lost 3 bases and 5 bases, in that order; junction bases with no gene match: 9. This CDR3 comprises 16 residues. The germline CDR1 and CDR2 sequences are SGHDT and YYEEEE. DNA for the CDR3: TGTGCCAGCAGCTATATACTAGCGGGAGTGGGTGAGACCCAGTACTTC. Translating it yields CASSYILAGVGETQYF.

This chain uses TRBV7-3 with TRBJ1-1; 7 nucleotides agree with TRBD1. Germline CDR1 is SGHTA and CDR2 is FQGTGA. This CDR3 is built from 14 residues. Losses at the gene ends were 4 bases for V and 1 base for J; bases not matched to a gene: 3. The CDR3 nucleotides are TGTGCCAGCAGCTCCACAGGGGAGAACACTGAAGCTTTCTTT. Translating it yields CASSSTGENTEAFF.

The chain joins TRBV29-1 to TRBJ2-1; TRBD2 matches at 8 bases. The trim removed 6 bases at V and 13 bases at J, leaving 17 bases unmatched. This CDR3 comprises 14 residues. CDR1 is SQVTM, CDR2 ANQGSEA, per germline. The CDR3, as DNA: TGCAGCGTGTCGTCGGCCGTTGGCGGGAGGTCCCAGTTCTTC. Encoded protein: CSVSSAVGGRSQFF.

V is TRBV6-1 and J is TRBJ2-6; D call uncertain. Germline lookup yields CDR1 MNHNS and CDR2 SASEGT. V dropped 5 bases and J dropped 4 bases, with 12 bases sitting between them. This CDR3 is built from 15 residues. CDR3 loop: CASSSPVAGANVLTF. The CDR3 coding sequence is TGTGCCAGCAGTTCCCCTGTAGCAGGGGCCAACGTCCTGACTTTC.

This chain connects TRBV4-1 to TRBJ1-2, with D possibly being TRBD1 (6 bases). V lost 0 bases and J lost 4, with 15 bases in between. This CDR3 has 16 amino acids. Germline-derived CDR1 and CDR2 are MGHRA and YSYEKL. The CDR3 bases are TGCGCCAGCAGCCAAGAGAGGAACAGGGTCCGCTATGGCTACACCTTC. Translating gives CASSQERNRVRYGYTF.

This sequence joins TRBV5-1 and TRBJ2-7, with 9 nucleotides matching TRBD2. There are 15 residues in the CDR3. V dropped 0 bases and J dropped 3; count of bases not matched to a gene: 4. Germline values: CDR1 SGHRS, CDR2 YFSETQ. The CDR3 coding sequence is TGCGCCAGCAGCTTGGGGGCTAGCGGGAACTACGAGCAGTACTTC. It codes for CASSLGASGNYEQYF.

The J gene is TRBJ2-2, the V gene TRBV7-6; no clear D gene. Germline-derived CDR1 and CDR2 are SGHVS and FNYEAQ. The CDR3 extends over 14 amino acids. V was cut by 0 bases and J by 4 bases, with 6 bases left in between. The CDR3 DNA follows: TGTGCCAGCAGCTTAGCCTACTCCACCGGGGAGCTGTTTTTT. It encodes CASSLAYSTGELFF.

V is TRBV7-3 and J is TRBJ2-5, with a weak D call TRBD2 (5 bases). From germline, CDR1 is SGHTA and CDR2 FQGTGA. The length of the CDR3 is 13 residues. The germline V and J ends were trimmed by 5 bases and 5 bases, with 12 bases remaining between them. The CDR3 bases are TGTGCCAGCAGCCAGGAGAGGGAGGAGACCCAGTACTTC. Protein sequence: CASSQEREETQYF.

V gene TRBV30 combines with J gene TRBJ1-2; the D gene is possibly TRBD1 (6 bases). Germline CDR1 is GTSNPN and CDR2 is SVGIG (reference sequence). This CDR3 is 16 amino acids long. Trimming left V 0 bases short and J 4 bases short, with 18 bases between. CDR3 protein: CAWSVDIWGQGYGYTF. The CDR3 nucleotides are TGTGCCTGGAGTGTAGACATTTGGGGGCAGGGCTATGGCTACACCTTC.

V gene TRBV2 combines with J gene TRBJ2-7; 8 bases map to TRBD1. CDR1 and CDR2 from the germline V gene are SNHLY and FYNNEI. The CDR3 is 13 residues long. The V and J ends lost 6 bases and 6 bases, in that order; junction bases with no gene match: 7. For the CDR3, the DNA is TGTGCCAGCAGCGCCGGGACAGGTATCGAGCAGTACTTC. Translating it yields CASSAGTGIEQYF.